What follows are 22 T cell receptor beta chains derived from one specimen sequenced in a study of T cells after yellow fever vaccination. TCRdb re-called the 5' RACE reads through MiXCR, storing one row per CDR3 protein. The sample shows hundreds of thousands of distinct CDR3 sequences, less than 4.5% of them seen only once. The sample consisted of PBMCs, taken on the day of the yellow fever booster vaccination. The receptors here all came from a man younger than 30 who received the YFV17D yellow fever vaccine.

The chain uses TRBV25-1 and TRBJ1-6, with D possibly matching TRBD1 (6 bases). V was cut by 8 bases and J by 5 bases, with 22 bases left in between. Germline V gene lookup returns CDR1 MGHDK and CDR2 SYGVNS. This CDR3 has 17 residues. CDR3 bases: TGTGCCAGCGAACTCCCCCTCCGGACAGCTAATAATTCACCCCTCCACTTT. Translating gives CASELPLRTANNSPLHF.

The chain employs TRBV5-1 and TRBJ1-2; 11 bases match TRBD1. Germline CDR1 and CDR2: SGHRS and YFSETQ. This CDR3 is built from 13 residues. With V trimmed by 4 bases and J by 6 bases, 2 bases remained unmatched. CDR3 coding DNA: TGCGCCAGCAGCCGGACAGGGGGCGATGGCTACACCTTC. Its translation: CASSRTGGDGYTF.

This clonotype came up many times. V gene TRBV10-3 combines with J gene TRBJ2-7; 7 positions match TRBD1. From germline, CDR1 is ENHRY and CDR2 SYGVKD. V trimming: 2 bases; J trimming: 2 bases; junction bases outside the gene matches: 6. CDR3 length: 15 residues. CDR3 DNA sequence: TGTGCCATCAGTGAGGGGACAGCTTTCCCCTACGAGCAGTACTTC. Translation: CAISEGTAFPYEQYF.

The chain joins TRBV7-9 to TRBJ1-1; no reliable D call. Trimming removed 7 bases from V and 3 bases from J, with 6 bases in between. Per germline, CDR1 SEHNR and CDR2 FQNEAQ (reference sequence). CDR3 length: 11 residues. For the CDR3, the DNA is TGTGCCAGCACTTTTGACACTGAAGCTTTCTTT. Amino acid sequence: CASTFDTEAFF.

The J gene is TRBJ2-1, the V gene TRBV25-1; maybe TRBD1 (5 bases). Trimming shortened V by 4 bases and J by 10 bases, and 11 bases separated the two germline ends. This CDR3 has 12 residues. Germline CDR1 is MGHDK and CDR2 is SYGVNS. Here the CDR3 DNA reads TGTGCCAGCAGTGGGGGCGCGCGGGAGCAGTTCTTC. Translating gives CASSGGAREQFF.

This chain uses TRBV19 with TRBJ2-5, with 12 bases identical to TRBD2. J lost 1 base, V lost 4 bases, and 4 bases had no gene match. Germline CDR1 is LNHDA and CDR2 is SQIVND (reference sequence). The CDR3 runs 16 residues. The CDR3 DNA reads TGTGCCAGTAGTACCGGACTAGCGGGGCGCCAAGAGACCCAGTACTTC. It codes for CASSTGLAGRQETQYF.

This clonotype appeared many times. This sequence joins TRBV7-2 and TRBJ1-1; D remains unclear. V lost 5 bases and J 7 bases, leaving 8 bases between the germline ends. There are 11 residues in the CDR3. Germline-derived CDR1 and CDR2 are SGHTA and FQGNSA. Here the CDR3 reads CASSPQSEAFF. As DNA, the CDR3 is TGTGCCAGCAGCCCTCAGAGTGAAGCTTTCTTT.

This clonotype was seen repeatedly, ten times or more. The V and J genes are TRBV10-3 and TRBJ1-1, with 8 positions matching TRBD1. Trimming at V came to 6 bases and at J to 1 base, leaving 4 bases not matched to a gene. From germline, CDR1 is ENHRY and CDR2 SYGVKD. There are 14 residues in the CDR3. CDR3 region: CAIRTDRANTEAFF. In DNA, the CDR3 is TGTGCCATCAGGACGGACAGGGCGAACACTGAAGCTTTCTTT.

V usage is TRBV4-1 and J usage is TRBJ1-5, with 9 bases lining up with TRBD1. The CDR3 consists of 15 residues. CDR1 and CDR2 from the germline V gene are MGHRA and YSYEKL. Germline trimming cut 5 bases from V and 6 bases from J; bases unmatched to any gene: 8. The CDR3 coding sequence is TGCGCCAGCAGCTCAATACAGGGGGCGATTCAGCCCCAGCATTTT. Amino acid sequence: CASSSIQGAIQPQHF.

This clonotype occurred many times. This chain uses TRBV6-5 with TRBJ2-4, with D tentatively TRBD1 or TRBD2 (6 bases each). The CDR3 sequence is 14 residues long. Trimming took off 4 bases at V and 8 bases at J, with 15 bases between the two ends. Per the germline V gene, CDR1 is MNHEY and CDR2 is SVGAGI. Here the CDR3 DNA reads TGTGCCAGCAGTTCACAGGGAGGTCTGGACATTCAGTACTTC. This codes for CASSSQGGLDIQYF.

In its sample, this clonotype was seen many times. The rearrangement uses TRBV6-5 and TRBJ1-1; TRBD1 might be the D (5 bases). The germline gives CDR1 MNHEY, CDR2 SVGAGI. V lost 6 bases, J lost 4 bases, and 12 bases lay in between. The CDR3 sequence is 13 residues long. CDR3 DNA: TGTGCCAGCAGCCCCAGGGTGGGCACTGAAGCTTTCTTT. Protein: CASSPRVGTEAFF.

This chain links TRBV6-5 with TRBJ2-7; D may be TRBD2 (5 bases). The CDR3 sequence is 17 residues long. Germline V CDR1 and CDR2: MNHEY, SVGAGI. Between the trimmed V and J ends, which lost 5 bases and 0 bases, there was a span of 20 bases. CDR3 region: CASSSPGIGLYSYEQYF. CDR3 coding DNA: TGTGCCAGCAGTAGCCCCGGGATAGGGCTCTACTCCTACGAGCAGTACTTC.

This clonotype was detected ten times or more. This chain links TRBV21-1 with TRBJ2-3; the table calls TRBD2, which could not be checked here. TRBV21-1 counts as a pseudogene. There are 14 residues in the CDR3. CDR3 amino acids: CASSKRLPTDTQYF. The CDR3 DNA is TGTGCCAGCAGCAAGCGGCTCCCCACAGATACGCAGTATTTT.

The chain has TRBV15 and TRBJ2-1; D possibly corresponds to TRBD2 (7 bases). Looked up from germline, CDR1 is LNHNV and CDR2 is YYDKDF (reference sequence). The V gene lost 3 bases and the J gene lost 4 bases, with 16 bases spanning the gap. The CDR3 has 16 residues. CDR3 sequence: CATSSKGGALYNEQFF. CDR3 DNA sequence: TGTGCCACCAGCAGTAAGGGGGGGGCCTTGTACAATGAGCAGTTCTTC. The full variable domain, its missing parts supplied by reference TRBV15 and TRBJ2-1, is DAMVIQNPRYQVTQFGKPVTLSCSQTLNHNVMYWYQQKSSQAPKLLFHYYDKDFNNEADTPDNFQSRRPNTSFCFLDIRSPGLGDTAMYLCATSSKGGALYNEQFFGPGTRLTVL.

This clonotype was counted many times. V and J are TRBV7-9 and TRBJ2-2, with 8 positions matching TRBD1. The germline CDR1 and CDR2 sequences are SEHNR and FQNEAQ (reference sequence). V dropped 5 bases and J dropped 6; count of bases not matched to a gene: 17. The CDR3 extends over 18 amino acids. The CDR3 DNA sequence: TGTGCCAGCAGCCCCATCACGGAAAGACAGGGGTTAGCCGGGGAGCTGTTTTTT. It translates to CASSPITERQGLAGELFF.

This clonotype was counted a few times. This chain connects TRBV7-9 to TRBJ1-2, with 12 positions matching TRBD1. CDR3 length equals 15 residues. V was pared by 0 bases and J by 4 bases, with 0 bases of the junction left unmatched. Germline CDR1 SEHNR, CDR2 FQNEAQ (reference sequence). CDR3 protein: CASSLAGQGAYGYTF. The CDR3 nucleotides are TGTGCCAGCAGCTTAGCGGGACAGGGGGCCTATGGCTACACCTTC.

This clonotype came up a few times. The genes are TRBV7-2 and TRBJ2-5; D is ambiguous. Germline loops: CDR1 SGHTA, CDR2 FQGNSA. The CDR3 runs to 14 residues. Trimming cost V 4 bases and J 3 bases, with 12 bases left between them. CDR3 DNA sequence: TGTGCCAGCAGCTCCGTTTGGAGCGAAGAGACCCAGTACTTC. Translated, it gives CASSSVWSEETQYF.

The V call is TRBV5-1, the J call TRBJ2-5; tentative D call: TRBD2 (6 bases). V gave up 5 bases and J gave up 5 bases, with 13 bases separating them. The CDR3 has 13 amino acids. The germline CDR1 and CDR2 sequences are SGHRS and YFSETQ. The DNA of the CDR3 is TGCGCCAGCAGTGATACGGGGAGGGAGACCCAGTACTTC. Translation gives CASSDTGRETQYF. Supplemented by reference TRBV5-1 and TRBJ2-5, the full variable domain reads KAGVTQTPRYLIKTRGQQVTLSCSPISGHRSVSWYQQTPGQGLQFLFEYFSETQRNKGNFPGRFSGRQFSNSRSEMNVSTLELGDSALYLCASSDTGRETQYFGPGTRLLVL.

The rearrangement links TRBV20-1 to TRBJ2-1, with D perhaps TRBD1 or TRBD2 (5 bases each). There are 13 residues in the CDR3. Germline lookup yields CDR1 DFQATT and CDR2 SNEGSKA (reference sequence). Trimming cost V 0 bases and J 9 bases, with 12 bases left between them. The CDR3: CSARDTGTGEQFF. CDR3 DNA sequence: TGCAGTGCTAGAGATACGGGGACGGGTGAGCAGTTCTTC.

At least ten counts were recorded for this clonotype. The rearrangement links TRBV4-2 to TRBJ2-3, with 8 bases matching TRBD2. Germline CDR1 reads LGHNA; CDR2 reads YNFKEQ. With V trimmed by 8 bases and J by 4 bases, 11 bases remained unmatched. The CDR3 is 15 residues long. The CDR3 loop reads CASGLGGELADTQYF. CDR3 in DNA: TGTGCCAGCGGCCTCGGGGGGGAACTGGCAGATACGCAGTATTTT.

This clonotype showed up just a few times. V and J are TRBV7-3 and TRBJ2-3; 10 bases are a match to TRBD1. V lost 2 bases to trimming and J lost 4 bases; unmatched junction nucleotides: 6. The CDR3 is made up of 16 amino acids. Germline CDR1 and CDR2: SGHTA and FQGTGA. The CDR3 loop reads CASSLYVTGGADTQYF. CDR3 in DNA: TGTGCCAGCAGCTTATACGTGACAGGGGGCGCAGATACGCAGTATTTT.

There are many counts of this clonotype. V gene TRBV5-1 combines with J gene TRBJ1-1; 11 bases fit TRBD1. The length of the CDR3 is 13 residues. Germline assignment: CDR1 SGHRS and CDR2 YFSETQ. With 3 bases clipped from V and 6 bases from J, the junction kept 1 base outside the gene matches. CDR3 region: CASSWGQGAEAFF. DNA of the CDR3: TGCGCCAGCAGCTGGGGACAGGGGGCTGAAGCTTTCTTT.